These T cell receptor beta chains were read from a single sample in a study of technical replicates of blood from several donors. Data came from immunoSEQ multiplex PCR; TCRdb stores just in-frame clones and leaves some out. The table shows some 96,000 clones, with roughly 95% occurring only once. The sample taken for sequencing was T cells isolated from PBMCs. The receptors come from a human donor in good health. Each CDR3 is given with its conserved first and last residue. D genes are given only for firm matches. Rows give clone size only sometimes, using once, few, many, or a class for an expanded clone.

CDR3aa: CASSHSGRYPDTQYF; CDR3nt: TGTGCCAGCAGCCACAGCGGAAGGTACCCAGATACGCAGTATTTT; v_gene: TRBV2; len: 15; abundance: NA; d_gene: NA; j_gene: TRBJ2-3
CDR3aa: CASSLNRGQGYEQCF; CDR3nt: TGCGCCAGCAGCTTGAATAGGGGACAGGGCTACGAGCAGTGCTTC; v_gene: TRBV5-1; len: 15; abundance: NA; d_gene: TRBD1; j_gene: TRBJ2-7
CDR3aa: CATSRGDRGIGQPQHF; CDR3nt: TGTGCCACCAGCAGAGGGGACAGGGGAATTGGACAGCCCCAGCATTTT; v_gene: TRBV15; len: 16; abundance: NA; d_gene: TRBD1; j_gene: TRBJ1-5
CDR3aa: CASSDPPGEEQFF; CDR3nt: TGTGCCAGCAGTGACCCCCCAGGGGAAGAGCAGTTCTTC; v_gene: TRBV6-4; len: 13; abundance: NA; d_gene: NA; j_gene: TRBJ2-1
CDR3aa: CASGVAEQFF; CDR3nt: TGTGCCTCCGGAGTGGCTGAGCAGTTCTTC; v_gene: TRBV7-9; len: 10; abundance: NA; d_gene: NA; j_gene: TRBJ2-1
CDR3aa: CSVETRTGPNTEAFF; CDR3nt: TGCAGCGTTGAAACAAGGACAGGGCCGAACACTGAAGCTTTCTTT; v_gene: TRBV29-1; len: 15; abundance: NA; d_gene: TRBD1; j_gene: TRBJ1-1
CDR3aa: CASSGGGGARTEAFF; CDR3nt: TGTGCCAGCAGCGGTGGGGGGGGCGCGAGGACTGAAGCTTTCTTT; v_gene: TRBV9; len: 15; abundance: NA; d_gene: NA; j_gene: TRBJ1-1
CDR3aa: CASTDFLTGTGELFF; CDR3nt: TGTGCCAGCACCGACTTTCTCACGGGCACCGGGGAGCTGTTTTTT; v_gene: TRBV11-3; len: 15; abundance: NA; d_gene: NA; j_gene: TRBJ2-2
CDR3aa: CASSLDGQGAVRGIQYF; CDR3nt: TGCGCCAGCAGCTTGGATGGACAGGGGGCTGTTCGCGGCATTCAGTACTTC; v_gene: TRBV5-1; len: 17; abundance: NA; d_gene: TRBD1; j_gene: TRBJ2-4
CDR3aa: CASSFLTSGESNEQFF; CDR3nt: TGTGCCAGCAGCTTTTTGACTAGCGGGGAGAGCAATGAGCAGTTCTTC; v_gene: TRBV5-6; len: 16; abundance: NA; d_gene: TRBD2; j_gene: TRBJ2-1
CDR3aa: CSVGLAAGELFF; CDR3nt: TGCAGCGTTGGGCTAGCTGCCGGGGAGCTGTTTTTT; v_gene: TRBV29-1; len: 12; abundance: NA; d_gene: NA; j_gene: TRBJ2-2
CDR3aa: CASSAGQSQETQYF; CDR3nt: TGTGCCAGCAGCGCTGGACAGTCACAAGAGACCCAGTACTTC; v_gene: TRBV2; len: 14; abundance: NA; d_gene: NA; j_gene: TRBJ2-5
CDR3aa: CASRDRLLRREKGTGELFF; CDR3nt: TGTGCCAGCAGGGACCGACTTCTTAGGCGGGAGAAGGGGACCGGGGAGCTGTTTTTT; v_gene: TRBV28; len: 19; abundance: NA; d_gene: TRBD2; j_gene: TRBJ2-2
CDR3aa: CSVESQGGDTDTQYF; CDR3nt: TGCAGCGTTGAGAGCCAGGGAGGGGACACAGATACGCAGTATTTT; v_gene: TRBV29-1; len: 15; abundance: once; d_gene: TRBD2; j_gene: TRBJ2-3
CDR3aa: CASSPRTGLATEAFF; CDR3nt: TGTGCCAGCAGCCCTAGGACAGGGTTGGCCACTGAAGCTTTCTTT; v_gene: TRBV7-8; len: 15; abundance: NA; d_gene: TRBD1; j_gene: TRBJ1-1
CDR3aa: CASSLDRGDQPQHF; CDR3nt: TGCGCCAGCAGCTTGGACAGGGGCGACCAGCCCCAGCATTTT; v_gene: TRBV5-1; len: 14; abundance: NA; d_gene: TRBD1; j_gene: TRBJ1-5
CDR3aa: CASSLGTSGTPEQYF; CDR3nt: TGTGCCAGCAGTTTAGGGACTAGCGGGACCCCGGAGCAGTACTTC; v_gene: TRBV28; len: 15; abundance: NA; d_gene: TRBD2; j_gene: TRBJ2-7
CDR3aa: CASGLRVAGGPVEQFF; CDR3nt: TGTGCTAGTGGTTTGAGGGTTGCGGGGGGTCCGGTTGAGCAGTTCTTC; v_gene: TRBV12-5; len: 16; abundance: once; d_gene: TRBD2; j_gene: TRBJ2-1
CDR3aa: CASITEGNQPQHF; CDR3nt: TGTGCCAGCATTACAGAGGGTAATCAGCCCCAGCATTTT; v_gene: TRBV28; len: 13; abundance: NA; d_gene: NA; j_gene: TRBJ1-5
CDR3aa: CASSWSSYEQYF; CDR3nt: TGTGCCAGCAGCTGGAGCTCCTACGAGCAGTACTTC; v_gene: TRBV5-8; len: 12; abundance: NA; d_gene: NA; j_gene: TRBJ2-7
CDR3aa: CATSRQDQPQHF; CDR3nt: TGTGCCACCAGCAGACAGGATCAGCCCCAGCATTTT; v_gene: TRBV15; len: 12; abundance: NA; d_gene: NA; j_gene: TRBJ1-5
CDR3aa: CASRGQGGMTEAFF; CDR3nt: TGTGCCAGCAGGGGACAGGGGGGAATGACTGAAGCTTTCTTT; v_gene: TRBV6-5; len: 14; abundance: NA; d_gene: TRBD1; j_gene: TRBJ1-1
CDR3aa: CASSYQGEDYGYTF; CDR3nt: TGTGCCAGCAGTTACCAGGGTGAAGACTATGGCTACACCTTC; v_gene: TRBV6-5; len: 14; abundance: few; d_gene: NA; j_gene: TRBJ1-2
CDR3aa: CASLTRSSGANVLTF; CDR3nt: TGTGCCAGCCTTACTAGGAGCTCTGGGGCCAACGTCCTGACTTTC; v_gene: TRBV2; len: 15; abundance: NA; d_gene: NA; j_gene: TRBJ2-6
CDR3aa: CASSLVGQEHEQYF; CDR3nt: TGCGCCAGCAGCTTGGTGGGACAGGAGCACGAGCAGTACTTC; v_gene: TRBV5-1; len: 14; abundance: NA; d_gene: TRBD1; j_gene: TRBJ2-7
CDR3aa: CASSSRSYEQYF; CDR3nt: TGTGCCAGCAGCTCCCGGTCCTACGAGCAGTACTTC; v_gene: TRBV7-9; len: 12; abundance: NA; d_gene: NA; j_gene: TRBJ2-7
CDR3aa: CASGRGQGYGYTF; CDR3nt: TGTGCTAGTGGTCGTGGACAGGGGTATGGCTACACCTTC; v_gene: TRBV12-5; len: 13; abundance: NA; d_gene: TRBD1; j_gene: TRBJ1-2
CDR3aa: CASSTPGQGAVEQYF; CDR3nt: TGTGCCAGCAGCACACCGGGACAGGGGGCTGTCGAGCAGTACTTC; v_gene: TRBV28; len: 15; abundance: NA; d_gene: TRBD1; j_gene: TRBJ2-7
CDR3aa: CASSHDSLNEKLFF; CDR3nt: TGCGCCAGCAGTCATGACAGCCTTAATGAAAAACTGTTTTTT; v_gene: TRBV4-1; len: 14; abundance: NA; d_gene: NA; j_gene: TRBJ1-4
CDR3aa: CAIRGDRVADTQYF; CDR3nt: TGTGCCATCAGGGGAGACAGGGTTGCAGATACGCAGTATTTT; v_gene: TRBV10-3; len: 14; abundance: NA; d_gene: TRBD1; j_gene: TRBJ2-3
CDR3aa: CASRPLAGSNTGELFF; CDR3nt: TGTGCCAGCCGTCCCCTGGCAGGGTCGAACACCGGGGAGCTGTTTTTT; v_gene: TRBV2; len: 16; abundance: NA; d_gene: NA; j_gene: TRBJ2-2
CDR3aa: CASSSSLGVFF; CDR3nt: TGTGCCAGCAGTTCAAGCCTCGGGGTGTTCTTC; v_gene: TRBV28; len: 11; abundance: NA; d_gene: NA; j_gene: TRBJ2-1
CDR3aa: CAISEIAETQYF; CDR3nt: TGTGCCATCAGTGAGATCGCGGAGACCCAGTACTTC; v_gene: TRBV10-3; len: 12; abundance: NA; d_gene: NA; j_gene: TRBJ2-5
CDR3aa: CASSLGTSGNGDTQYF; CDR3nt: TGCGCCAGCAGCTTAGGGACTAGCGGGAATGGCGATACGCAGTATTTT; v_gene: TRBV5-1; len: 16; abundance: NA; d_gene: TRBD2; j_gene: TRBJ2-3
CDR3aa: CASSPLTSYSNTEAFF; CDR3nt: TGTGCCAGCTCACCATTAACGAGCTATTCGAACACTGAAGCTTTCTTT; v_gene: TRBV18; len: 16; abundance: NA; d_gene: NA; j_gene: TRBJ1-1
CDR3aa: CASSEKVSGRTYTGELFF; CDR3nt: TGTGCCAGCAGTGAAAAGGTCAGCGGGAGGACTTACACCGGGGAGCTGTTTTTT; v_gene: TRBV6-1; len: 18; abundance: NA; d_gene: TRBD2; j_gene: TRBJ2-2
CDR3aa: CASSLGGGNQPQHF; CDR3nt: TGTGCCAGCAGCTTAGGAGGGGGCAATCAGCCCCAGCATTTT; v_gene: TRBV5-6; len: 14; abundance: NA; d_gene: NA; j_gene: TRBJ1-5
CDR3aa: CASSSRPNGLAGEQFF; CDR3nt: TGTGCCAGCAGCTCAAGACCCAATGGACTAGCGGGGGAGCAGTTCTTC; v_gene: TRBV7-3; len: 16; abundance: NA; d_gene: TRBD2; j_gene: TRBJ2-1
CDR3aa: CASSWGGHVIPGELFF; CDR3nt: TGTGCCAGCAGCTGGGGGGGGCATGTGATTCCCGGGGAGCTGTTTTTT; v_gene: TRBV27; len: 16; abundance: once; d_gene: NA; j_gene: TRBJ2-2
CDR3aa: CASSVNSVAGYNEQFF; CDR3nt: TGCGCCAGCAGTGTTAATAGCGTGGCGGGCTACAATGAGCAGTTCTTC; v_gene: TRBV10-1; len: 16; abundance: NA; d_gene: NA; j_gene: TRBJ2-1
CDR3aa: CASSTGSNQPQHF; CDR3nt: TGTGCCAGCAGCACAGGATCCAATCAGCCCCAGCATTTT; v_gene: TRBV6-6; len: 13; abundance: NA; d_gene: NA; j_gene: TRBJ1-5
CDR3aa: CASSYSGLYEQYF; CDR3nt: TGTGCCAGCAGTTATAGCGGGCTGTACGAGCAGTACTTC; v_gene: TRBV6-5; len: 13; abundance: NA; d_gene: TRBD2; j_gene: TRBJ2-7
CDR3aa: CASSEKKGLVDEQFF; CDR3nt: TGCGCCAGCAGTGAGAAAAAGGGGTTGGTGGATGAGCAGTTCTTC; v_gene: TRBV10-1; len: 15; abundance: NA; d_gene: NA; j_gene: TRBJ2-1
CDR3aa: CASSSPRLAGSYNEQFF; CDR3nt: TGTGCCAGCAGCTCCCCCCGGTTGGCGGGGTCCTACAATGAGCAGTTCTTC; v_gene: TRBV13; len: 17; abundance: once; d_gene: NA; j_gene: TRBJ2-1
CDR3aa: CASSLIYRYEQYF; CDR3nt: TGTGCCAGCAGCTTAATTTATCGCTACGAGCAGTACTTC; v_gene: TRBV11-2; len: 13; abundance: NA; d_gene: NA; j_gene: TRBJ2-7
CDR3aa: CASSVGLAGYNEQFF; CDR3nt: TGCGCCAGCAGTGTAGGACTAGCGGGTTACAATGAGCAGTTCTTC; v_gene: TRBV10-2; len: 15; abundance: NA; d_gene: TRBD2; j_gene: TRBJ2-1
CDR3aa: CASSFPGQGAEKAFF; CDR3nt: TGTGCCAGCAGCTTCCCGGGACAGGGGGCAGAAAAAGCTTTCTTT; v_gene: TRBV5-4; len: 15; abundance: NA; d_gene: TRBD1; j_gene: TRBJ1-1
CDR3aa: CASSIERGIAGGRNEQFF; CDR3nt: TGTGCCAGTAGTATAGAACGGGGTATAGCGGGGGGGCGCAATGAGCAGTTCTTC; v_gene: TRBV19; len: 18; abundance: NA; d_gene: TRBD2; j_gene: TRBJ2-1
CDR3aa: CASSLISGSSYEQYF; CDR3nt: TGCGCCAGCAGCTTAATTAGCGGGTCCTCCTACGAGCAGTACTTC; v_gene: TRBV5-1; len: 15; abundance: NA; d_gene: TRBD2; j_gene: TRBJ2-7
CDR3aa: CASSTLAGGQWEQFF; CDR3nt: TGTGCCAGCAGTACGCTAGCGGGCGGGCAGTGGGAGCAGTTCTTC; v_gene: TRBV6-4; len: 15; abundance: NA; d_gene: TRBD2; j_gene: TRBJ2-1
CDR3aa: CASSLESSGSVNIQYF; CDR3nt: TGCGCCAGCAGCTTGGAAAGTAGCGGGAGTGTAAACATTCAGTACTTC; v_gene: TRBV5-1; len: 16; abundance: NA; d_gene: TRBD2; j_gene: TRBJ2-4
CDR3aa: CASSKLERTAPNFGRTQYF; CDR3nt: TGTGCCAGCAGCAAATTAGAACGGACAGCCCCTAACTTCGGACGTACGCAGTATTTT; v_gene: TRBV7-9; len: 19; abundance: NA; d_gene: NA; j_gene: TRBJ2-3
CDR3aa: CASRPTGTDYNEQFF; CDR3nt: TGTGCCAGCAGACCCACCGGGACAGACTACAATGAGCAGTTCTTC; v_gene: TRBV6-1; len: 15; abundance: NA; d_gene: TRBD1; j_gene: TRBJ2-1
CDR3aa: CSVIPGQAVFRSYEQYF; CDR3nt: TGCAGCGTTATACCGGGACAGGCAGTTTTTAGATCCTACGAGCAGTACTTC; v_gene: TRBV29-1; len: 17; abundance: NA; d_gene: TRBD1; j_gene: TRBJ2-7
CDR3aa: CASSQGTGGNGYTF; CDR3nt: TGTGCCAGCAGCCAAGGGACCGGGGGGAATGGCTACACCTTC; v_gene: TRBV6-4; len: 14; abundance: NA; d_gene: NA; j_gene: TRBJ1-2
CDR3aa: CASSVAGGYEAFF; CDR3nt: TGTGCCAGCAGTGTTGCCGGGGGGTACGAAGCTTTCTTT; v_gene: TRBV6-1; len: 13; abundance: NA; d_gene: NA; j_gene: TRBJ1-1
CDR3aa: CATSQGYNEQFF; CDR3nt: TGTGCCACCTCACAGGGCTACAATGAGCAGTTCTTC; v_gene: TRBV19; len: 12; abundance: NA; d_gene: NA; j_gene: TRBJ2-1